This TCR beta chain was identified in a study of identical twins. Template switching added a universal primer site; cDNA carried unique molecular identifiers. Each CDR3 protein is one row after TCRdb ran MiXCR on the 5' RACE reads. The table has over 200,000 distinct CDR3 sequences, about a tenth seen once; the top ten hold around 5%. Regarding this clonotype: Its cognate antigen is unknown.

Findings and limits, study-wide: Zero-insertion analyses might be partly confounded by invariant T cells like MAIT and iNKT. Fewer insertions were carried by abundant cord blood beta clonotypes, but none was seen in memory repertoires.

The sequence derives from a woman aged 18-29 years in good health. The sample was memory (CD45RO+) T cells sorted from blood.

The CDR3 spells CASSYSGRGIVGETQYF. The CDR3 bases are TGTGCCAGCAGTTACTCGGGTCGAGGAATAGTGGGAGAGACCCAGTACTTC. The V gene is TRBV6-5, the J gene TRBJ2-5; D gene unclear. The ends were cut back, 0 bases at V and 4 bases at J, with 18 bases in the middle. Germline CDR1 and CDR2: MNHEY and SVGAGI. The CDR3 runs 17 residues.